Given below is one TCR beta chain in context. These data originate in a study of OX40 agonist ivuxolimab in advanced cancers. Turning to the study itself: Ivuxolimab was delivered to patients intravenously every 2 weeks at doses spanning 0.01 to 10 mg/kg.

Profiled with immunoSEQ multiplex PCR; TCRdb holds only in-frame clones, not every one. The table lists 100,000 to 150,000 clones, approximately 90% of them singletons. The CDR3 covers 15 residues. Germline V gene sequence: CDR1 MRHNA, CDR2 SNTAGT. Trimming took off 6 bases at V and 0 bases at J, with 12 bases between the two ends. The TCR comes from an adult with an advanced solid tumor such as melanoma, head and neck, liver or kidney cancer. Sequenced here: CD4+ or CD8+ T cells sorted from blood, sampled in a trial of the OX40 agonist ivuxolimab. The chain couples TRBV6-4 to TRBJ1-5; D is uncertain. CDR3 nucleotide sequence: TGTGCCAGCAGCTTGCGGGAATATAGCAATCAGCCCCAGCATTTT. Translating it yields CASSLREYSNQPQHF.